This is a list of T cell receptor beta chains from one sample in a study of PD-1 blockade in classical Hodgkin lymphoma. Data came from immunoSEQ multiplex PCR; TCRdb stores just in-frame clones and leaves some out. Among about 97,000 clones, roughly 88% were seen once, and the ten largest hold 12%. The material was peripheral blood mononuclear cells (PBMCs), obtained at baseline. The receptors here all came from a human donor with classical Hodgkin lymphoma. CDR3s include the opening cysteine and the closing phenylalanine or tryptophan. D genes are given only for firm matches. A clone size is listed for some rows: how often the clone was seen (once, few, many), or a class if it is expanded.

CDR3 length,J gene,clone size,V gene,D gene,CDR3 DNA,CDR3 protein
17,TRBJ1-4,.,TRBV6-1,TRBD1,TGTGCCAGCAGTGAGCGCCCGCAGGGGACAGGTACTAAAAAACTGTTTTTT,CASSERPQGTGTKKLFF
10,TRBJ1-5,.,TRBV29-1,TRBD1,TGCAGCGTTGAAACAGGGGCCCAGCATTTT,CSVETGAQHF
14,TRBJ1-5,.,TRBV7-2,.,TGTGCCAGCAGCTTAGTCCAGGGTGAGGCGCCCCAGCATTTT,CASSLVQGEAPQHF
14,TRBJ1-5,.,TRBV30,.,TGTGCCTGGAGTCAGATGAATAGCAATCAGCCCCAGCATTTT,CAWSQMNSNQPQHF
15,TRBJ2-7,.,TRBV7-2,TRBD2,TGTGCCAGCAGCCTTACAACTAGCGGGGGTTACGAGCAGTACTTC,CASSLTTSGGYEQYF
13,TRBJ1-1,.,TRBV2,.,TGTGCCAGCACCGTGGCCGTGGCCACTGAAGCTTTCTTT,CASTVAVATEAFF
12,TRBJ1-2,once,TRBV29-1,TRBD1,TGCAGCGTTGAAGCCCCCGGGACAGGGCACACCTTC,CSVEAPGTGHTF
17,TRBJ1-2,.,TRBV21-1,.,TGTGCCAGCAGCAAAGGGCAGAGAGTAGCCCCGTCGTTGGGCTACACCTTC,CASSKGQRVAPSLGYTF
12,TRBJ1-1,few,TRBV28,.,TGTGCCTCCCGGAGTGTGAACACTGAAGCTTTCTTT,CASRSVNTEAFF
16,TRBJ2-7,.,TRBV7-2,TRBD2,TGTGCCAGCAGCTTCCCGGCTAGCGGGAGCTCCTACGAGCAGTACTTC,CASSFPASGSSYEQYF
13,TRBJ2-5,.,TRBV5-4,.,TGTGCCAGCAGCACTGACACTTGGGAGACCCAGTACTTC,CASSTDTWETQYF
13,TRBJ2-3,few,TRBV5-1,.,TGCGCCAGCAGCTCGACCCTGCTCGACACGCAGTATTTT,CASSSTLLDTQYF
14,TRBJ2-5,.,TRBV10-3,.,TGTGCCATCAGTGAGTCCCAGGGCCAAGAGACCCAGTACTTC,CAISESQGQETQYF
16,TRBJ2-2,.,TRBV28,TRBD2,TGTGCCAGCAGTTTTGGGAGCGGGAGCGTCGGCGGGGAGCTGTTTTTT,CASSFGSGSVGGELFF
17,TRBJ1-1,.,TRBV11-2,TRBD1,TGTGCCAGCAGCCCCGACCGGGACAGGGGAGGACGCACTGAAGCTTTCTTT,CASSPDRDRGGRTEAFF
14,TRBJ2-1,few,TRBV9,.,TGTGCCAGCAGCGTAGAACCCTTGGGCAATGAGCAGTTCTTC,CASSVEPLGNEQFF
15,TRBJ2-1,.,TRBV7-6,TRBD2,TGTGCCAGCAGCTTTCTAGCGGGAGGTGAGGATGAGCAGTTCTTC,CASSFLAGGEDEQFF
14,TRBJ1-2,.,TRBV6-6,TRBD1,TGTGCCAGCAGTGTCCTTGCGGGACAGGGAAGTGACACCTTC,CASSVLAGQGSDTF
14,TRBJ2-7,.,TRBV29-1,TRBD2,TGCAGCGTTGAGTACCTAGCGGGAGCCGGCGAGCAGTACTTC,CSVEYLAGAGEQYF
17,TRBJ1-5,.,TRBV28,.,TGTGCCAGCAGTCCCCAAGGGCCAAGGGGCAGCAATCAGCCCCAGCATTTT,CASSPQGPRGSNQPQHF
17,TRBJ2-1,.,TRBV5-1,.,TGCGCCAGCAGCGAGACTTGGGGACTTAGAGGGGTCCATGAGCAGTTCTTC,CASSETWGLRGVHEQFF
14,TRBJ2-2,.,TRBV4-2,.,TGTGCCAGCAGCCAAGAGACAGGTCGGCTGGAGCTGTTTTTT,CASSQETGRLELFF
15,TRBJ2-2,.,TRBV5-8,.,TGTGCCAGCAGCTTGGCGGAGCTAAGAGTAGGGGAGCTGTTTTTT,CASSLAELRVGELFF
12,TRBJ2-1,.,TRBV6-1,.,TGTGCCAGCAGGTTTAGCGGTCATGAGCAGTTCTTC,CASRFSGHEQFF
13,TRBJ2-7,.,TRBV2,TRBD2,TGTGCCAGCAGTTCAGGGTTGGGAGGGGAGCAGTACTTC,CASSSGLGGEQYF
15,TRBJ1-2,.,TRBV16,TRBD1,TGTGCCAGCAGCCTGGACAGGGGGAATGGTTATGGCTACACCTTC,CASSLDRGNGYGYTF
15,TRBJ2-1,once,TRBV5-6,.,TGTGCCAGCAGCGCCGGGACTCAGGGATACAATGAGCAGTTCTTC,CASSAGTQGYNEQFF
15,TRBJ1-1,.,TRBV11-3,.,TGTGCCAGCAGCTTAGGGCCGGGACAATCCGCTGAAGCTTTCTTT,CASSLGPGQSAEAFF
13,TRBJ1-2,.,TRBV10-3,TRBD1,TGTGCCATCAGTGTGGGGACAGGGGATGGCTACACCTTC,CAISVGTGDGYTF
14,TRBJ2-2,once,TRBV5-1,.,TGCGCCAGCAGCTCGGCAGCCAACACCGGGGAGCTGTTTTTT,CASSSAANTGELFF
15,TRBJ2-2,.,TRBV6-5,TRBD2,TGTGCCAGTTCCCCGAGCGGGAGTCGCACCGGGGAGCTGTTTTTT,CASSPSGSRTGELFF
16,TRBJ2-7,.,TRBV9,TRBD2,TGTGCCAGCAGCCCCCTAGCGGGAGGGTTCGGGAACGAGCAGTACTTC,CASSPLAGGFGNEQYF
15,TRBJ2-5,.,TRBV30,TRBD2,TGTGCCTGGAGTGTAGCGGGACTTTCCCCCCGGACCCAGTACTTC,CAWSVAGLSPRTQYF
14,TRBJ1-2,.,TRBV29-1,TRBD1,TGCAGCGTTGACCCAGACAGGGGGGCCTATGGCTACACCTTC,CSVDPDRGAYGYTF
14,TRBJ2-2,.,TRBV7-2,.,TGTGCCAGCAGCCCTTGGGTGTACACCGGGGAGCTGTTTTTT,CASSPWVYTGELFF
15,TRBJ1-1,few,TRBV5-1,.,TGCGCCAGCAGCCCGGGGGGGGCCAGGAACACTGAAGCTTTCTTT,CASSPGGARNTEAFF
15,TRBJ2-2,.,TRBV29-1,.,TGCAGCGCCACCGAGGGCCCAGTTTGGGCCGGGGAGCTGTTTTTT,CSATEGPVWAGELFF
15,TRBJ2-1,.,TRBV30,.,TGTGCCTGGAGTTTGGGGCTAGCGACTTACAATGAGCAGTTCTTC,CAWSLGLATYNEQFF
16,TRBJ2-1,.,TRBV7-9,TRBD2,TGTGCCAGCAGCATCCAAGCGGGAGGATTCCACAATGAGCAGTTCTTC,CASSIQAGGFHNEQFF
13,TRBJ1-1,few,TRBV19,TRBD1,TGTGCCAGTACGAATACAGGGGGCACTGAAGCTTTCTTT,CASTNTGGTEAFF
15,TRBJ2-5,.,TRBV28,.,TGTGCCAGCAGCACCGCAAGCCGGGATCGGGAGACCCAGTACTTC,CASSTASRDRETQYF